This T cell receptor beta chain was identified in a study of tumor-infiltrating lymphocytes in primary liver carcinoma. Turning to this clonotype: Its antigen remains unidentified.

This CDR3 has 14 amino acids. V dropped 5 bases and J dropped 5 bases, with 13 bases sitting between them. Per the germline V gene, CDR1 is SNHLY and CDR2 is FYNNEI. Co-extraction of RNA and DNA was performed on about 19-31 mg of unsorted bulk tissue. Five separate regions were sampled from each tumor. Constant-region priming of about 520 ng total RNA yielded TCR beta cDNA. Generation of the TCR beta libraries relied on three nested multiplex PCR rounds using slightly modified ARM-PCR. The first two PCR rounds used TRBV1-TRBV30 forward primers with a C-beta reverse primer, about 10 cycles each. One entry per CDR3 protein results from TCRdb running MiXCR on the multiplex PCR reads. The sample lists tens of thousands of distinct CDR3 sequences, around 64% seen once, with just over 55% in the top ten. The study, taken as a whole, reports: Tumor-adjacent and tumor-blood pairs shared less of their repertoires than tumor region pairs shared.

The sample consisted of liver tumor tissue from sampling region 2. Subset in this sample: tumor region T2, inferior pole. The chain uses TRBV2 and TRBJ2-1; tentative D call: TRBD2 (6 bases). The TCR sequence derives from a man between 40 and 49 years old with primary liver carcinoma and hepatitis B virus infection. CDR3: CASSLREWDNEQFF. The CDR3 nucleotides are TGTGCCAGCAGTCTCCGGGAGTGGGACAATGAGCAGTTCTTC.